A selection of T cell receptor beta chains follows, all from one sample in a study of blood T cell repertoires in COVID-19. Sequencing used immunoSEQ multiplex PCR; TCRdb keeps in-frame clones, though not all of them. The table has approximately 470,000 clones, approximately 83% seen once. Sequenced: peripheral blood. The receptors originated from a human donor in a cohort sampled during active COVID-19. CDR3s include the opening cysteine and the closing phenylalanine or tryptophan. Each record gives: clone size, D gene, J gene, V gene, CDR3 protein, CDR3 DNA. The D gene is left open where the match is weak. Clone size is stated in some rows and not others, as once, few, many or a class when expanded.

size: NA; D: TRBD2; J: TRBJ2-1; V: TRBV7-3; CDR3: CASSLTSGNYNEQFF; DNA: TGTGCCAGCAGCTTAACTAGCGGGAACTACAATGAGCAGTTCTTC
size: NA; D: TRBD1; J: TRBJ1-4; V: TRBV28; CDR3: CASSRIGTGPEKLFF; DNA: TGTGCCAGCAGTCGCATAGGGACAGGGCCTGAAAAACTGTTTTTT
size: few; D: NA; J: TRBJ1-1; V: TRBV10-1; CDR3: CASSESGRGTEAFF; DNA: TGCGCCAGCAGTGAGTCCGGGAGGGGCACTGAAGCTTTCTTT
size: NA; D: TRBD2; J: TRBJ2-1; V: TRBV7-8; CDR3: CASSTRRGYNEQFF; DNA: TGTGCCAGCAGCACCCGGCGGGGGTACAATGAGCAGTTCTTC
size: NA; D: TRBD1; J: TRBJ2-5; V: TRBV5-6; CDR3: CASSRDRGEETQYF; DNA: TGTGCCAGCAGTAGGGACAGGGGTGAGGAGACCCAGTACTTC
size: NA; D: NA; J: TRBJ2-7; V: TRBV5-1; CDR3: CASSLFRGGYEQYF; DNA: TGCGCCAGCAGCCTATTCAGGGGCGGCTACGAGCAGTACTTC
size: few; D: NA; J: TRBJ1-2; V: TRBV19; CDR3: CASSTARRTGGYTF; DNA: TGTGCCAGTAGTACGGCGAGACGGACTGGGGGCTACACCTTC
size: once; D: NA; J: TRBJ1-5; V: TRBV6-2/TRBV6-3; CDR3: CASSVRGRPQHF; DNA: TGTGCCAGCAGTGTCCGAGGTCGACCCCAGCATTTT
size: few; D: TRBD1; J: TRBJ2-7; V: TRBV6-6; CDR3: CASSYSRTGNSYEQYF; DNA: TGTGCCAGCAGTTACTCCCGGACAGGGAACTCCTACGAGCAGTACTTC
size: NA; D: TRBD1; J: TRBJ1-2; V: TRBV3-1/TRBV3-2; CDR3: CASTGQGTGGYTF; DNA: TGTGCCAGCACGGGACAGGGGACGGGAGGCTACACCTTC
size: NA; D: NA; J: TRBJ1-1; V: TRBV5-1; CDR3: CASSLQGSYTEAFF; DNA: TGCGCCAGCAGCCTTCAGGGGTCGTACACTGAAGCTTTCTTT